This T cell receptor beta chain was identified during a study of blood T cell repertoires in COVID-19. Study information: T cells, B-cell-depleted T cells, or PBMCs provided the cDNA or gDNA that served as material.

In the original workflow: Scientists estimated how many nucleated cells there were by amplifying reference gene primers. Generated by immunoSEQ multiplex PCR, the TCRdb table keeps only in-frame clones and is missing some. V and J calls and clone size are those listed in that table; D and trimming were worked out from the DNA. The table records 30,000 to 45,000 clones, about 77% of them present only once. The germline V gene has CDR1 LNHDA and CDR2 SQIVND (reference sequence). CDR3 size: 15 residues. With V trimmed by 5 bases and J by 0 bases, 7 bases remained unmatched. The chain carries TRBV19 and TRBJ2-7; 7 positions match TRBD1. Input material: peripheral blood. The TCR comes from a man aged 60 to 69 with acute or convalescent COVID-19. DNA for the CDR3: TGTGCCAGTAGTTCGCGACAGGGTAGCTCCTACGAGCAGTACTTC. Its translation: CASSSRQGSSYEQYF. Filled out from reference TRBV19 and TRBJ2-7, the complete variable domain reads DGGITQSPKYLFRKEGQNVTLSCEQNLNHDAMYWYRQDPGQGLRLIYYSQIVNDFQKGDIAEGYSVSREKKESFPLTVTSAQKNPTAFYLCASSSRQGSSYEQYFGPGTRLTVT.